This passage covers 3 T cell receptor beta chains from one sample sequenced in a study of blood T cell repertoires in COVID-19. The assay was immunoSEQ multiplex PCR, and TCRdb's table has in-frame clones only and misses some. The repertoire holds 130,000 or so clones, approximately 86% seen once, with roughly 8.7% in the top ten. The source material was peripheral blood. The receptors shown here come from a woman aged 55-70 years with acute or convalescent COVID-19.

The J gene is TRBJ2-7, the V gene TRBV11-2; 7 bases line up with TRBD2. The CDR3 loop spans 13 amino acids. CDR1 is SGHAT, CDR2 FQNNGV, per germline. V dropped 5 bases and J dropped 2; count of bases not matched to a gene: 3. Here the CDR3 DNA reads TGTGCCAGCAGCCAAGGGACTACCTACGAGCAGTACTTC. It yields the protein CASSQGTTYEQYF.

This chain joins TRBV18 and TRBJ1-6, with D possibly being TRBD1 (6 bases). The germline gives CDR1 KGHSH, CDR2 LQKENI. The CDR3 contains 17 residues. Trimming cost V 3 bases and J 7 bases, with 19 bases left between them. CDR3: CASSPFLRTDPNSPLHF. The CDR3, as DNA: TGTGCCAGCTCACCCTTCCTTCGGACAGACCCCAATTCACCCCTCCACTTT.

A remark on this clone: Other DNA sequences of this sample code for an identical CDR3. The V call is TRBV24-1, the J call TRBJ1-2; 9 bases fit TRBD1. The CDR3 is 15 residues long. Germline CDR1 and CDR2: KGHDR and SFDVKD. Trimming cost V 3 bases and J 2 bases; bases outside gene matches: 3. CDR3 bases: TGTGCCACCAGTGATCCTGGGACAGGGAACTATGGCTACACCTTC. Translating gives CATSDPGTGNYGYTF.